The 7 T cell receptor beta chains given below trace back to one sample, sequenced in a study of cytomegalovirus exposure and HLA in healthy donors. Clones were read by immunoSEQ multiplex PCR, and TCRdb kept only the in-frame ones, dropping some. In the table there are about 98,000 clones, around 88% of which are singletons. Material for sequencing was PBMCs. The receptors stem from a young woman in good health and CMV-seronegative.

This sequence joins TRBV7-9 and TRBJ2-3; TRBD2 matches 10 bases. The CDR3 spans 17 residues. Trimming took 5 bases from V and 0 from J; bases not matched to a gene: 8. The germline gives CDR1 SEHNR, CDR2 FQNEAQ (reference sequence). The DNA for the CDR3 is TGTGCCAGCAGCCCTCTCCTAGCGGGAGAAAGCACAGATACGCAGTATTTT. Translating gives CASSPLLAGESTDTQYF.

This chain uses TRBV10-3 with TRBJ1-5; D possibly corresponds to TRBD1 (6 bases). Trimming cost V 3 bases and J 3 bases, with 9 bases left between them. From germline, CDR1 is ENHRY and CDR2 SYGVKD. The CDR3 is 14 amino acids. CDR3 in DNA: TGTGCCATCAGTGAAGGGGGAAACAATCAGCCCCAGCATTTT. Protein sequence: CAISEGGNNQPQHF.

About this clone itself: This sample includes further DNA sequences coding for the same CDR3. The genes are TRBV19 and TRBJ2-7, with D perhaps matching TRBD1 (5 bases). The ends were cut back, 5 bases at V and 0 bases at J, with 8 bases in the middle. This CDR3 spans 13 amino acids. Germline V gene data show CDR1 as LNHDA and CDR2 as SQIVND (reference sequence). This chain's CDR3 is CASSLDSSYEQYF. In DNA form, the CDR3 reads TGTGCCAGTAGTCTCGACAGCTCCTACGAGCAGTACTTC.

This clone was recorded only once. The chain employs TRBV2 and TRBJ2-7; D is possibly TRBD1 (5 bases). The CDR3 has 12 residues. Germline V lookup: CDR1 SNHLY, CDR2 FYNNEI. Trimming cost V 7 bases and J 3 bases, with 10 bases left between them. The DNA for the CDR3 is TGTGCCAGCATGGACAAATACTACGAGCAGTACTTC. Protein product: CASMDKYYEQYF. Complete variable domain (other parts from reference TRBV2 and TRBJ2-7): EPEVTQTPSHQVTQMGQEVILRCVPISNHLYFYWYRQILGQKVEFLVSFYNNEISEKSEIFDDQFSVERPDGSNFTLKIRSTKLEDSAMYFCASMDKYYEQYFGPGTRLTVT.

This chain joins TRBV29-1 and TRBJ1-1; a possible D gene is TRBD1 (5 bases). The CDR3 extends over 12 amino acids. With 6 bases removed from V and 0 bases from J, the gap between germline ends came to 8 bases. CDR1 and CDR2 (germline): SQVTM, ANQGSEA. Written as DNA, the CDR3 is TGCAGCGTCCTACAGGTGAACACTGAAGCTTTCTTT. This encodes CSVLQVNTEAFF.

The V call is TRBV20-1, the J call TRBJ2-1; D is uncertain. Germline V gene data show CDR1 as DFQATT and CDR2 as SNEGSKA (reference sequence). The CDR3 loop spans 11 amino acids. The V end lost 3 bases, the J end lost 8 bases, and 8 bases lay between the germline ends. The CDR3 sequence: CSASHQDEQFF. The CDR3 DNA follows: TGCAGTGCTAGCCACCAGGATGAGCAGTTCTTC.

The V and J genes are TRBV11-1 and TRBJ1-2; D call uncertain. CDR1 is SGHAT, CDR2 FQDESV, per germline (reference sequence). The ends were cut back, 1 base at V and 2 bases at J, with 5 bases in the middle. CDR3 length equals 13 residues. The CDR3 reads CASSLGRNYGYTF. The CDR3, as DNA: TGTGCCAGCAGCTTAGGCAGGAACTATGGCTACACCTTC.